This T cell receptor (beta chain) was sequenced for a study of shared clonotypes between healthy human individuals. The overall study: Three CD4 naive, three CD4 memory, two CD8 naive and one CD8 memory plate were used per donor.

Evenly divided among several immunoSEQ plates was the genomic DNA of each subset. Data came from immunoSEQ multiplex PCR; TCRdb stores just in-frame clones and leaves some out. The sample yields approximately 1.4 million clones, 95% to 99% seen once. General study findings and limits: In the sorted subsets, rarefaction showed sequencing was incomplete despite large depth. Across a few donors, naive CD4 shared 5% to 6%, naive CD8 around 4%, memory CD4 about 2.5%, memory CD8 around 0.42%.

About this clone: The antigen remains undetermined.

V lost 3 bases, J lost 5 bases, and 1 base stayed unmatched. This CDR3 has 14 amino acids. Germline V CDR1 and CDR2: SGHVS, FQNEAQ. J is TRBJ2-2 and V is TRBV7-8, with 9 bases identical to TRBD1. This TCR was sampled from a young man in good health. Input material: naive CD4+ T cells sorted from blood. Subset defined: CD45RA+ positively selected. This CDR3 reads CASSFGQGTGELFF. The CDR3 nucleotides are TGTGCCAGCAGCTTCGGACAGGGGACCGGGGAGCTGTTTTTT.